This T cell receptor (beta chain) was sequenced for a study of blood T cell repertoires in COVID-19. Data came from immunoSEQ multiplex PCR; TCRdb stores just in-frame clones and leaves some out. This sample yields a few hundred thousand clones, of which approximately 86% are seen a single time; roughly 4% belongs to the top ten. The sequencing sample was made of PBMCs or T cells enriched from blood (not recorded which). This receptor was taken from a woman in her twenties or thirties who had been exposed to COVID-19.

DNA for the CDR3: TGCGCCAGCAGCTTTGAGGGGGCCCCTTACAATGAGCAGTTCTTC. Amino acid sequence: CASSFEGAPYNEQFF. V and J are TRBV5-1 and TRBJ2-1; 7 nucleotides match TRBD1. The CDR3 is made up of 15 amino acids. Trimming at V came to 2 bases and at J to 4 bases, leaving 6 bases not matched to a gene. Germline assignment: CDR1 SGHRS and CDR2 YFSETQ.